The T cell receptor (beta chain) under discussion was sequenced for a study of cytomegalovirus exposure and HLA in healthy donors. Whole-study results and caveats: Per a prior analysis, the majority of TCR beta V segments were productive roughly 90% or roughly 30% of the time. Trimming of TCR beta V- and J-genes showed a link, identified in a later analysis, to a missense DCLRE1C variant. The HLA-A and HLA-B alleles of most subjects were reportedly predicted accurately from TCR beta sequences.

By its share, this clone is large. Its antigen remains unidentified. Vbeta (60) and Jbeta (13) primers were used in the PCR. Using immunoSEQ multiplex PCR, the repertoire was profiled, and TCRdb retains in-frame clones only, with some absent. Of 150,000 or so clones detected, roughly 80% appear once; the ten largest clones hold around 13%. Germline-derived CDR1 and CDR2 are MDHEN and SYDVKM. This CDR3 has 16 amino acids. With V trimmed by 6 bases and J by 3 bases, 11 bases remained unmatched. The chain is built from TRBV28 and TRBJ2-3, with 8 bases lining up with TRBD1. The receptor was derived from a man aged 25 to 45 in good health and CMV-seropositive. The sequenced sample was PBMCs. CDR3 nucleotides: TGTGCCAGCAGGCGACAGGGGCTAGAGCGGACAGATACGCAGTATTTT. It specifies CASRRQGLERTDTQYF.